This T cell receptor (beta chain) was retrieved from a study of Ad26.COV2.S vaccination and SARS-CoV-2 variants (dated by TCRdb to the early 2020s). In terms of the full investigation: Donors in the vaccine arm were drawn from COV1001, a multicentre, randomized, double-blind, placebo-controlled phase I-IIa trial testing Ad26.COV2.S in healthy adults. Ad26.COV2.S was administered intramuscularly at 5 x 10^10 or 1 x 10^11 viral particles, either as a single shot or as two shots given 56 days apart. The specificity and breadth of SARS-CoV-2-reactive T cell receptors after Ad26.COV2.S vaccination were assessed by TCRbeta repertoire sequencing. A total of 32 samples were included in the TCR-sequenced set, comprising some 20 Ad26.COV2.S vaccine recipients, 5 placebo recipients and 8 SARS-CoV-2 convalescent individuals. Trial participants were randomized into five groups of five: low-dose or high-dose Ad26.COV2.S given once or twice, or placebo on both occasions. Investigators remained blinded to trial group allocation during experiments and outcome assessment.

Concerning this clone itself: Its recognized antigen is unknown. It has no much larger one-base neighbor in the sample; base qualities were not kept.

The immunoSEQ Assay was the method used to sequence TCRbeta CDR3 regions. After extraction, genomic DNA underwent amplification by bias-controlled multiplex PCR, followed by high-throughput sequencing. Under the source paper's analysis protocol: To quantify the absolute abundance of every unique TCRbeta CDR3 region, sequences were collapsed and filtered. Usable DNA was measured by amplifying reference genes present in all nucleated cells, and TCRbeta template counts were normalized to that usable DNA to estimate T cell fraction. Repertoire TCRs were annotated as SARS-CoV-2-specific when V gene, CDR3 amino acid sequence and J gene were exactly matched to a known reactive TCR set. The reference SARS-CoV-2 TCR set was obtained from MIRA and was filtered for enrichment in COVID-19-positive ImmuneCODE repertoires, whereby public or cross-reactive TCRs were removed. Drawing on the MIRA antigens, annotated TCRs were analysed further at the level of specific ORF or position within ORF. Depth was the summed frequency of annotated unique rearrangements, while breadth was defined as annotated unique rearrangements over total unique productive rearrangements. Group comparisons of TCR breadth used two-sided Wilcoxon rank-sum tests. TCRdb stores this immuneACCESS table with in-frame sequences only. Part of the clones is absent; in the studies checked, under half of the shortfall reflects unresolved V genes, and no reason is known for the rest. From that table come the V and J calls and clone size; the DNA was used to work out D and trimming. This sample gives more than 400,000 clones in total; around 93% of them show up just once. 1.5% to 2% of the sample lies in the top ten.

The treatment or condition label corresponds to: over 15 received Ad26.COV2.S at low or high dose, single or two shots; several received placebo; per-sample allocation not given. For vaccine and placebo recipients, repertoires were sequenced using samples collected on day 63 after the first injection. Between 29 July and 7 August 2020, Cohort 1b enrolled some 25 adults aged 18-55 years at one site in Boston, USA. As a vaccine, Ad26.COV2.S was a replication-incompetent adenovirus type 26 vector that expressed a prefusion-stabilized SARS-CoV-2 spike protein derived from the original Wuhan strain. The paper's findings and limits, for the study overall: Non-spike TCR breadth was comparable between vaccine and placebo recipients, consistent with the vaccine containing only spike. Substantial breadth of spike-specific CD8+ and CD4+ T cell responses was reported after vaccination. Ad26.COV2.S recipients had higher spike-specific TCR breadth than placebo recipients (P = 0.0014). The study was not powered to compare responses between vaccine doses or regimens. The authors noted that the TCR breadth and depth analyses may have underestimated total T cell responses.

Trimming costs V 4 bases and J 2 bases, and their ends lie 12 bases apart. The CDR3 starts with the cysteine, ends with the phenylalanine, and has 14 residues. The retained sequence is limited to the CDR3, 42 bases, with the frame set at the first base. Sequences MNHEY (CDR1) and SMNVEV (CDR2) are obtained from the germline V gene (reference sequence). The receptor was derived from a person between 18 and 65 years old who received the Ad26.COV2.S COVID-19 vaccine or a placebo. Specimen: peripheral blood, collected in a trial of Ad26.COV2.S vaccine versus placebo. The rearrangement combines TRBV27 with TRBJ2-7; TRBD2 is a weak D gene call, 6 bases matching. CDR3 sequence: CASSWRGSPYEQYF. The bases read TGTGCCAGCAGTTGGAGGGGTAGCCCCTACGAGCAGTACTTC.